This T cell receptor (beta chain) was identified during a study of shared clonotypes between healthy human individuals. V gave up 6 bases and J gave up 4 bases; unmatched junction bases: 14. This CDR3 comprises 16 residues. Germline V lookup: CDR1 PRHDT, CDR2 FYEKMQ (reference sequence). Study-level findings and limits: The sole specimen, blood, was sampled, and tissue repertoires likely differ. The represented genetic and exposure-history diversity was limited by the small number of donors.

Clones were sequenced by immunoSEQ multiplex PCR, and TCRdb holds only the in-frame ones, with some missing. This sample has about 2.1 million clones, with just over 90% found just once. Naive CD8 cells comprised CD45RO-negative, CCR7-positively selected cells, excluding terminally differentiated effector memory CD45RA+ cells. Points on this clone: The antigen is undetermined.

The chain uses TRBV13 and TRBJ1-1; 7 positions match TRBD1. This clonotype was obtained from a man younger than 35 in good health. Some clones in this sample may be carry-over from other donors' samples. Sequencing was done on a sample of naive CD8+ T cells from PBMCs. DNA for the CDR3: TGTGCCAGCAGTATTAGAGGGGGCCTTAGAGGCACTGAAGCTTTCTTT. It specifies CASSIRGGLRGTEAFF.